The clone carrying this TCR beta chain was found a few times. Its antigen is still unknown. This table comes from immunoSEQ multiplex PCR, and its TCRdb copy is limited to in-frame clones, with some not included. The sample has 2,000 or so clones, less than 65% seen once. The sample is drawn from a study of tumor-infiltrating lymphocytes in localized non-small cell lung cancer. Germline assignment: CDR1 SQVTM and CDR2 ANQGSEA. V was clipped by 7 bases and J by 7 bases, with 13 bases between them. CDR3 size: 12 residues. General observations from the study: Each assay used a separate piece of the same tissue. Compared with uninvolved lung, tumors showed higher T cell infiltration by TCRbeta sequencing.

The receptor comes from a human donor with non-small cell lung cancer. Some clones in this sample may be carry-over from other donors' samples. Sequenced: uninvolved lung tissue not adjacent to the tumor. This chain uses TRBV29-1 with TRBJ2-2; either TRBD1 or TRBD2 may supply D (5 bases each). As DNA, the CDR3 is TGCAGCGCTGGGGGTCCGGACGGGGAGCTGTTTTTT. This translates into CSAGGPDGELFF.